This T cell receptor (beta chain) was observed in a study of long-term antiretroviral therapy in people with HIV. The V gene's germline CDR1 is KGHSH and CDR2 LQKENI. There are 16 residues in the CDR3. The ends lost 0 bases at V and 8 bases at J; junction bases unmatched: 7. Researchers report immunoSEQ v3.0 was run at survey level. Only in-frame clones appear in the TCRdb table, and some are missing; sequencing was by immunoSEQ multiplex PCR. The sample lists 17,000 or so clones; about 81% were seen once. This TCR was sampled from a woman aged 40 to 50 with HIV. The material was unsorted PBMCs, obtained about 3.2 years after starting antiretroviral therapy. The V gene is TRBV18, the J gene TRBJ1-3, with 10 bases aligning to TRBD1. CDR3 nucleotide sequence: TGTGCCAGCTCACCACCGTCGGGACAGGGGAGTGACACCATATATTTT. It yields the protein CASSPPSGQGSDTIYF.